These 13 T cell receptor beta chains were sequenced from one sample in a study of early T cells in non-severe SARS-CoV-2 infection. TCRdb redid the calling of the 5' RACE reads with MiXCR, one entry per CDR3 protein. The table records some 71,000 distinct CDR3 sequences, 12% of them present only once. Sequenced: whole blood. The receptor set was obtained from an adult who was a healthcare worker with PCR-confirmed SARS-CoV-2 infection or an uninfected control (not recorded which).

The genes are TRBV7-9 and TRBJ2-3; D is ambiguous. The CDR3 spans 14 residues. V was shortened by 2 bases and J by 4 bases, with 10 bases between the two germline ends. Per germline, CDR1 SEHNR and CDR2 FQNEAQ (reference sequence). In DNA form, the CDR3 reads TGTGCCAGCAGCTTAACCCCTGGCGCAGATACGCAGTATTTT. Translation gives CASSLTPGADTQYF.

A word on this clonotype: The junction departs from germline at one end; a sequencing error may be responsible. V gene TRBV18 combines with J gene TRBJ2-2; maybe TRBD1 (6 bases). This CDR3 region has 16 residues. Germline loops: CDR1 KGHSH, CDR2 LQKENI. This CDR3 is CVSSLLDSRRTGELFF. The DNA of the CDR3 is TGTGTCAGCTCACTACTGGACAGCAGGCGGACCGGGGAGCTGTTTTTT.

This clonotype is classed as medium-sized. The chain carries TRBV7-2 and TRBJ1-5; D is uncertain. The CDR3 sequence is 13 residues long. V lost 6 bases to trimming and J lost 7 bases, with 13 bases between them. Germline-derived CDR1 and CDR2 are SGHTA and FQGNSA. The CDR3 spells CASSFTRRQPQHF. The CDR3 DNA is TGTGCCAGCAGTTTCACCCGTAGGCAGCCCCAGCATTTT.

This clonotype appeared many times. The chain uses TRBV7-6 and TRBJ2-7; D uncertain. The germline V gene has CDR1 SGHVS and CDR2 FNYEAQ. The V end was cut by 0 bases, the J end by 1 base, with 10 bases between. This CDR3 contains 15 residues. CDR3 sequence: CASSLAIDQSYEQYF. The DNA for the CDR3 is TGTGCCAGCAGCTTAGCGATCGACCAGTCCTACGAGCAGTACTTC.

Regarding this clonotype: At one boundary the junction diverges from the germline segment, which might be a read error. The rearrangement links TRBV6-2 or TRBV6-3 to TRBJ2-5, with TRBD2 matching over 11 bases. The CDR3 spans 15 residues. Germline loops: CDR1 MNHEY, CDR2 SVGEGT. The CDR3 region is CTSSSGLAGRETQYF. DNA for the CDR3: TGTACCAGCAGTTCTGGACTAGCGGGCCGAGAGACCCAGTACTTC.

The CDR3 sequence: CASSLAAGLAYEQYF. The CDR3, as DNA: TGTGCCAGCAGCTTGGCCGCCGGACTGGCCTACGAGCAGTACTTC. J is TRBJ2-7 and V is TRBV5-4; D is possibly TRBD2 (5 bases). The CDR3 extends over 15 amino acids. The germline V and J ends were trimmed by 0 bases and 2 bases, with 12 bases remaining between them. CDR1 and CDR2 from the germline V gene are SGHNT and YYREEE (reference sequence). Together with reference TRBV5-4 and TRBJ2-7, the CDR3 gives the full variable domain: ETGVTQSPTHLIKTRGQQVTLRCSSQSGHNTVSWYQQALGQGPQFIFQYYREEENGRGNFPPRFSGLQFPNYSSELNVNALELDDSALYLCASSLAAGLAYEQYFGPGTRLTVT.

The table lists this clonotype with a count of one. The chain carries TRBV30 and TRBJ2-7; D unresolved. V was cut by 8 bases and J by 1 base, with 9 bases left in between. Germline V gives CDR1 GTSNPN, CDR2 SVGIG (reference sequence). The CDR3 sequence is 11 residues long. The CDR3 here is CARQDSYEQYF. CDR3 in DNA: TGTGCCCGTCAGGATTCCTACGAGCAGTACTTC.

The CDR3 DNA is TGCAGCGTCATGGGGATTACAGGGGCCACTGAAGCTTTCTTT. This translates into CSVMGITGATEAFF. The V and J genes are TRBV29-1 and TRBJ1-1, with TRBD1 matching 7 bases. CDR1 is SQVTM and CDR2 is ANQGSEA in the germline V gene. With 6 bases clipped from V and 4 bases from J, the junction kept 11 bases outside the gene matches. CDR3 length equals 14 residues. The full variable domain, its missing parts supplied by reference TRBV29-1 and TRBJ1-1, is SAVISQKPSRDICQRGTSLTIQCQVDSQVTMMFWYRQQPGQSLTLIATANQGSEATYESGFVIDKFPISRPNLTFSTLTVSNMSPEDSSIYLCSVMGITGATEAFFGQGTRLTVV.

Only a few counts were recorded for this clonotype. The CDR3 loop is CASNPFDGETQYF. The DNA for the CDR3 is TGTGCCAGTAACCCATTCGACGGCGAGACCCAGTACTTC. The chain has TRBV19 and TRBJ2-5; D call uncertain. The CDR3 loop spans 13 amino acids. The V end lost 7 bases, the J end lost 5 bases, and 14 bases lay between the germline ends. Per the germline V gene, CDR1 is LNHDA and CDR2 is SQIVND (reference sequence).

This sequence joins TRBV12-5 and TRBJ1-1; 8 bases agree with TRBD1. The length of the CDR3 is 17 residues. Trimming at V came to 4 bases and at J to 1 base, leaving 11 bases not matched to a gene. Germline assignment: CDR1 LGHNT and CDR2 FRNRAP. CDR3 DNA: TGTGCTAGTGGTTCCCCCAGACAGGGGTTGGCGAACACTGAAGCTTTCTTT. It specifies CASGSPRQGLANTEAFF. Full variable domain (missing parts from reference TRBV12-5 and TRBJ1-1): DARVTQTPRHKVTEMGQEVTMRCQPILGHNTVFWYRQTMMQGLELLAYFRNRAPLDDSGMPKDRFSAEMPDATLATLKIQPSEPRDSAVYFCASGSPRQGLANTEAFFGQGTRLTVV.

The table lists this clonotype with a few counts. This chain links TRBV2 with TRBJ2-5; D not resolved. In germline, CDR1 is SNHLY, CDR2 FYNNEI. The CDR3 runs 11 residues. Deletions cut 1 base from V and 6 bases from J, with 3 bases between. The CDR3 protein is CASSEVKTQYF. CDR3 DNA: TGTGCCAGCAGTGAAGTCAAGACCCAGTACTTC. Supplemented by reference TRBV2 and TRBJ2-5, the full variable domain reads EPEVTQTPSHQVTQMGQEVILRCVPISNHLYFYWYRQILGQKVEFLVSFYNNEISEKSEIFDDQFSVERPDGSNFTLKIRSTKLEDSAMYFCASSEVKTQYFGPGTRLLVL.

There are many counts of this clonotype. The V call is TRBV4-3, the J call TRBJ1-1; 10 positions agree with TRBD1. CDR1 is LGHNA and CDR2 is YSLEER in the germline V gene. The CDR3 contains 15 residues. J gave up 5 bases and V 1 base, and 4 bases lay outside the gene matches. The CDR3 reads CASSQGGTGETEAFF. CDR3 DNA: TGCGCCAGCAGCCAAGGGGGGACAGGGGAAACTGAAGCTTTCTTT.

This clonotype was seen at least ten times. CDR3 sequence reads: CSARPDRASPLHF. The CDR3 bases are TGCAGTGCTCGTCCTGACAGGGCCTCACCCCTCCACTTT. The chain recombines TRBV20-1 with TRBJ1-6; 7 bases are shared with TRBD1. Losses at the gene ends were 5 bases for V and 10 bases for J; bases not matched to a gene: 8. CDR3 length: 13 residues. Germline V CDR1 and CDR2: DFQATT, SNEGSKA (reference sequence).